This T cell receptor (beta chain) was recovered during a study of blood T cells in healthy people across ages. Between the trimmed V and J ends, which lost 10 bases and 4 bases, there was a span of 17 bases. Germline V lookup: CDR1 SGHTA, CDR2 FQGNSA. This CDR3 has 14 amino acids. Through a sample-barcoded 5' primer and a J-beta primer mix, a second PCR was run for roughly 7 to 11 cycles. From the 5' RACE reads, TCRdb called clonotypes with MiXCR, one entry per CDR3 protein. The sample consists of roughly 800,000 distinct CDR3 sequences, roughly 64% of them appearing once. The TCR originated in a man aged 25-45 years in good health. This rearrangement joins TRBV7-2 to TRBJ2-1; tentatively, D is TRBD2 (5 bases). The sample was blood. CDR3 sequence reads: CAIGLSPSYNEQFF. The CDR3 region has the DNA TGTGCCATAGGACTCTCACCTTCGTACAATGAGCAGTTCTTC.